This T cell receptor (beta chain) was captured in a study of beta chain features in type 1 diabetes. At the level of the study: Comparable age, gender and cell yields were observed in patients relative to healthy donors. Study-wide points: VDJ junctions from type 1 diabetes patients carried fewer insertions and larger deletions. Still unanswered here is whether HLA type influences TCRB rearrangement.

Sorted CD4+ subsets: naive, central memory, regulatory, stem cell-like memory (CD45RO/CCR7/CD25/CD127/CD95/CD27 panel). Regarding this clone: Its matching antigen is unknown.

The entirety of the isolated RNA underwent reverse transcription, so expressed TCRB transcripts were sequenced. The repertoire was sequenced with immunoSEQ multiplex PCR; TCRdb's copy has only in-frame clones and lacks some. The sample comprises 350,000 to 450,000 clones, approximately 15% of which are singletons, and roughly 0.033% rests with the top ten. Input material: naive CD4+ T cells from blood. The TCR originated in a man aged 30 to 45 in good health.

As DNA, the CDR3 is TGTGCCAGCACCCTAGCGGCAGGGAATTCACCCCTCCACTTT. The encoded protein is CASTLAAGNSPLHF. This chain links TRBV7-2 with TRBJ1-6; D perhaps matches TRBD1 (5 bases). Germline CDR1 reads SGHTA; CDR2 reads FQGNSA. This CDR3 has 14 amino acids. V dropped 7 bases and J dropped 7 bases, with 14 bases sitting between them.